One and the same sample provided the 23 T cell receptor beta chains below, sequenced in a study of cytomegalovirus exposure and HLA in healthy donors. PCR primers comprised 60 Vbeta and 13 Jbeta primers. Profiling relied on immunoSEQ multiplex PCR, and the TCRdb table lists in-frame clones only, not all of them. Of 150,000 to 200,000 clones listed, approximately 71% were seen once; the top ten hold about 11%. Sequences were obtained from PBMCs. These receptors came from a man aged 18 to 29 in good health and CMV-seropositive.

The chain combines TRBV7-3 with TRBJ2-5; the D gene is possibly TRBD2 (7 bases). CDR1 is SGHTA and CDR2 is FQGTGA in the germline V gene. The CDR3 totals 15 residues. The ends were cut back, 5 bases at V and 5 bases at J, with 18 bases in the middle. The CDR3 here is CASSPQGGGHETQYF. The CDR3 nucleotides read TGTGCCAGCAGCCCCCAAGGGGGGGGGCATGAGACCCAGTACTTC.

V gene TRBV7-9 combines with J gene TRBJ2-2; a possible D gene is TRBD2 (5 bases). This CDR3 is built from 13 residues. CDR1 is SEHNR and CDR2 is FQNEAQ in the germline V gene (reference sequence). The V end lost 3 bases, the J end lost 6 bases, and 8 bases lay between the germline ends. The CDR3 DNA is TGTGCCAGCAGCTTGGAGCGGTCCGGGGAGCTGTTTTTT. Translation gives CASSLERSGELFF.

V and J are TRBV19 and TRBJ2-1, with 9 bases that match TRBD2. The ends lost 7 bases at V and 7 bases at J; junction bases unmatched: 14. Germline lookup yields CDR1 LNHDA and CDR2 SQIVND (reference sequence). The CDR3 sequence is 16 residues long. CDR3 nucleotides: TGTGCCAGTACCCCCCCACTACGCGGGAGGGGAAATGAGCAGTTCTTC. It codes for CASTPPLRGRGNEQFF.

The gene calls are TRBV2 and TRBJ1-2; 7 bases agree with TRBD1. J was trimmed by 7 bases and V by 4 bases; bases with no gene match: 9. This CDR3 has 14 amino acids. Looked up from germline, CDR1 is SNHLY and CDR2 is FYNNEI. CDR3 residues: CASSVQGVISGYTF. The CDR3 DNA reads as TGTGCCAGCAGTGTTCAGGGGGTGATTAGTGGCTACACCTTC.

The J gene is TRBJ1-3, the V gene TRBV30; tentative D call: TRBD1 (6 bases). Germline values: CDR1 GTSNPN, CDR2 SVGIG (reference sequence). The CDR3 length is 16 residues. Trimming stripped 3 bases from V and 3 bases from J, with 18 bases between. CDR3: CAWSTGVGAIGNTIYF. The CDR3 DNA is TGTGCCTGGAGCACCGGCGTGGGGGCGATTGGAAACACCATATATTTT.

The J gene is TRBJ2-5, the V gene TRBV5-1, with D maybe TRBD1 (6 bases). The germline V gene has CDR1 SGHRS and CDR2 YFSETQ. CDR3 length: 15 residues. V dropped 4 bases and J dropped 2 bases, with 15 bases sitting between them. The CDR3 loop is CASSQSGQIQETQYF. Written as DNA, the CDR3 is TGCGCCAGCAGCCAAAGTGGACAGATACAAGAGACCCAGTACTTC.

V usage is TRBV5-1 and J usage is TRBJ2-1, with 13 nucleotides matching TRBD2. CDR1 and CDR2 from the germline V gene are SGHRS and YFSETQ. V was pared by 2 bases and J by 8 bases, with 4 bases of the junction left unmatched. The CDR3 extends over 15 amino acids. Written as DNA, the CDR3 is TGCGCCAGCAGCTTCGGACTAGCGGGAGCTGATGAGCAGTTCTTC. This encodes CASSFGLAGADEQFF.

Details on this clone: The junction shows a germline mismatch at one end, possibly a read error. J is TRBJ2-1 and V is TRBV30; D is ambiguous. The CDR3 totals 11 residues. CDR1 and CDR2 (germline): GTSNPN, SVGIG (reference sequence). The CDR3, as DNA: TGTGCCTGGAGTGTAGGAGTAGTTTTGGTCTTC. Its protein product is CAWSVGVVLVF.

J is TRBJ2-6 and V is TRBV9; 8 bases are a match to TRBD2. CDR1 is SGDLS and CDR2 is YYNGEE in the germline V gene. This CDR3 is 15 amino acids long. J lost 2 bases, V lost 4 bases, and 2 bases had no gene match. For the CDR3, the DNA is TGTGCCAGCAGCCCCGGGGGGGCTGGGGCCAACGTCCTGACTTTC. Translation: CASSPGGAGANVLTF.

The chain employs TRBV4-1 and TRBJ2-1, with 7 bases identical to TRBD2. Germline assignment: CDR1 MGHRA and CDR2 YSYEKL. V gave up 3 bases and J gave up 6 bases; unmatched junction bases: 5. CDR3 size: 14 residues. CDR3 in amino acids: CASSQREYPNEQFF. The CDR3 DNA is TGCGCCAGCAGCCAGCGGGAGTACCCCAATGAGCAGTTCTTC.

This chain joins TRBV6-6 and TRBJ1-1, with 8 bases lining up with TRBD1. The CDR3 totals 14 residues. Germline assignment: CDR1 MNHNY and CDR2 SVGAGI (reference sequence). V lost 2 bases to trimming and J lost 4 bases; unmatched junction nucleotides: 3. CDR3 region: CASSYGQGATEAFF. The CDR3 nucleotides read TGTGCCAGCAGTTACGGGCAGGGGGCCACTGAAGCTTTCTTT.

The chain links TRBV4-1 to TRBJ1-5, with D uncertain. V lost 3 bases and J lost 4, with 19 bases in between. This CDR3 has 17 residues. CDR1 and CDR2 (germline): MGHRA, YSYEKL. CDR3 region: CASSQGILRVGNQPQHF. The CDR3 DNA reads TGCGCCAGCAGCCAGGGCATACTCCGAGTAGGAAATCAGCCCCAGCATTTT.

J is TRBJ1-3 and V is TRBV6-1; possibly TRBD1 for D (6 bases). Trimming removed 4 bases from V and 0 bases from J, with 13 bases in between. This CDR3 is built from 16 residues. Germline V gives CDR1 MNHNS, CDR2 SASEGT. In DNA form, the CDR3 reads TGTGCCAGCAGTGCAGCGGCAGGGGACTCTGGAAACACCATATATTTT. Protein product: CASSAAAGDSGNTIYF.

CDR3 DNA sequence: TGTGCCAGCAGTTTATGGGCCGGAATAGCGGGAGACCACGAGCAGTACTTC. Translated: CASSLWAGIAGDHEQYF. This chain links TRBV28 with TRBJ2-7; 9 nucleotides line up with TRBD2. Germline V CDR1 and CDR2: MDHEN, SYDVKM. Trimming took 0 bases from V and 5 from J; bases not matched to a gene: 11. CDR3 size: 17 residues.

This chain links TRBV5-4 with TRBJ2-7; TRBD2 matches 11 bases. J was trimmed by 0 bases and V by 2 bases; bases with no gene match: 4. The CDR3 has 16 amino acids. Germline lookup yields CDR1 SGHNT and CDR2 YYREEE (reference sequence). CDR3 sequence: CASSLVAGGGSYEQYF. CDR3 DNA sequence: TGTGCCAGCAGCTTAGTAGCGGGAGGGGGCTCCTACGAGCAGTACTTC.

This clone was seen more than once but under ten times. The gene calls are TRBV19 and TRBJ2-2; 9 bases match TRBD2. The CDR3 runs 17 residues. Germline V gene lookup returns CDR1 LNHDA and CDR2 SQIVND (reference sequence). V lost 6 bases and J lost 7; bases outside the gene matches: 15. This chain's CDR3 is CASRRIAGEASGGELFF. Written as DNA, the CDR3 is TGTGCCAGTAGACGAATAGCGGGAGAGGCGTCCGGCGGGGAGCTGTTTTTT.

V and J are TRBV7-9 and TRBJ1-2, with D maybe TRBD1 (6 bases). This CDR3 is 13 amino acids long. Trimming pared 7 bases from V and 10 bases from J, leaving 19 bases between. The germline gives CDR1 SEHNR, CDR2 FQNEAQ (reference sequence). CDR3 protein: CASMPGGAQDYTF. Here the CDR3 DNA reads TGTGCCAGCATGCCCGGGGGGGCGCAGGACTACACCTTC.

A note on this clone: One junction end does not reproduce the germline sequence, and a read error may be involved. The sample has other DNA sequences that encode this CDR3 too. The chain recombines TRBV5-1 with TRBJ2-7; no definite D call. This CDR3 is 15 amino acids long. CDR1 is SGHRS and CDR2 is YFSETQ in the germline V gene. The CDR3: CASSGQAHAPYEQYF. The CDR3 nucleotides read TGCGCCAGCAGCGGGCAGGCTCACGCCCCCTATGAGCAGTACTTC.

The chain has TRBV2 and TRBJ1-5; 7 nucleotides agree with TRBD1. The CDR3 consists of 15 residues. After removal of 2 bases from V and 5 bases from J, the junction contained 6 bases not matched to a gene. From germline, CDR1 is SNHLY and CDR2 FYNNEI. CDR3 sequence: CASSESFDRDQPQHF. In DNA, the CDR3 is TGTGCCAGCAGTGAAAGTTTCGACAGGGATCAGCCCCAGCATTTT.

The rearrangement links TRBV4-1 to TRBJ1-1; D gene uncertain. The germline V and J ends were trimmed by 3 bases and 1 base, with 21 bases remaining between them. There are 18 residues in the CDR3. Germline lookup yields CDR1 MGHRA and CDR2 YSYEKL. The CDR3 sequence: CASSHPGGVAGRNTEAFF. The CDR3 bases are TGCGCCAGCAGCCATCCCGGTGGGGTCGCGGGGAGGAACACTGAAGCTTTCTTT.

The chain has TRBV9 and TRBJ2-3; perhaps TRBD1 as D (5 bases). Germline CDR1 and CDR2: SGDLS and YYNGEE. The CDR3 is 14 amino acids. Trimming took 0 bases from V and 6 from J, leaving 11 bases between them. As DNA, the CDR3 is TGTGCCAGCAGCGTAGAGGGGATTCTGGATACGCAGTATTTT. It encodes CASSVEGILDTQYF.

This clone has more than one count but fewer than ten. The V and J genes are TRBV6-5 and TRBJ2-7; 7 bases agree with TRBD2. Germline CDR1 MNHEY, CDR2 SVGAGI. CDR3 length: 14 residues. J lost 0 bases, V lost 6 bases, and 5 bases had no gene match. The CDR3 DNA reads as TGTGCCAGCAGGCCTAGCGGCTTCTCCTACGAGCAGTACTTC. Encoded protein: CASRPSGFSYEQYF.

The chain employs TRBV11-2 and TRBJ2-7, with D perhaps TRBD1 (6 bases). The ends were cut back, 4 bases at V and 1 base at J, with 8 bases in the middle. The germline CDR1 and CDR2 sequences are SGHAT and FQNNGV. The CDR3 is 13 residues long. DNA for the CDR3: TGTGCCAGCAGCTCTGACAGGTCCTACGAGCAGTACTTC. It yields the protein CASSSDRSYEQYF.